This entry describes one T cell receptor (beta chain). Here immunoSEQ multiplex PCR was the method, and the copy in TCRdb shows in-frame clones only, minus some. The table has around 60,000 clones, about 96% seen once. The data were taken from a study of T cell changes during pregnancy in multiple sclerosis. The CDR3 spans 14 residues. CDR1 and CDR2 from the germline V gene are SEHNR and FQNEAQ (reference sequence). The V gene end was trimmed by 4 bases and the J gene end by 6 bases; junction bases not matched to a gene: 9. The specimen was CD8+ T cells from peripheral blood mononuclear cells, collected after pregnancy. The receptor's source is a female donor with multiple sclerosis, enrolled in a pregnancy study. The V call is TRBV7-9, the J call TRBJ2-7, with 7 positions matching TRBD2. This CDR3 is CASSSSAGPGEQYF. The CDR3 DNA sequence: TGTGCCAGCAGCTCGTCAGCGGGACCGGGCGAGCAGTACTTC.